What follows describes a single T cell receptor (beta chain). This clone was detected only a few times. It lacks a known antigen. No base qualities exist here, and no much larger clone lies one base off it. The CDR3 regions of human TCRbeta chains were analyzed by immunosequencing. As for the original processing: Repertoire TCRs were matched against a reference library of SARS-CoV-2-specific TCRs generated with the MIRA antigen-specificity platform. Breadth meant the fraction of unique TCRs that were SARS-CoV-2-associated, whereas depth meant the fraction of total T cells that were SARS-CoV-2-associated. Using the MIRA data, every spike-specific TCR was mapped to the spike region that the TCR reacted to and assigned to either a CD4 or a CD8 class. Log10-transformed breadth and depth values were compared by one-way ANOVA with Sidak's multiple comparisons tests. In its TCRdb copy, this immuneACCESS table keeps in-frame sequences only and misses some clones. Where compared with another copy, unresolved V genes explain less than half of these, and the others have no known cause. The D gene and trimming were derived from the DNA, and the V and J assignments and clone size from that table. The sample table records around 150,000 clones; roughly nine tenths of these occur just once. The ten largest clonotypes hold around 0.99% of the sample.

The data stem from a study of T cell responses to AZD1222 COVID-19 vaccine (dated by TCRdb to the early 2020s). Context from the whole study: TCR sequencing covered more than 230 trial participants: some 210 given two doses of AZD1222 and 26 given two doses of MenACWY control vaccine. Enrollment into the trials was organized by age into subgroups of 18-55, 56-69 and 70-plus years, and those subgroups contained roughly 140, 27 and 60 TCR-sequenced participants, respectively. General study outcomes and caveats: Participants were mostly white British and included more females than males, and it was suggested by the authors that clonal diversity may have been underestimated. Spike-specific TCR breadth and depth rose significantly after two AZD1222 doses compared with day 0 and with MenACWY recipients. Epitopes outside the regions mutated in the B.1.351 and B.1.1.7 variants were reportedly recognized by nearly half of the unique spike-specific TCRs. In the small 56-69-year group, the increase in depth fell short of significance, most likely because of low power. The vaccine-associated CD4 TCRs covered the entire spike protein, and the dominant responses fell in regions 160-218 and 743-854. Because no day 14 peak-response samples were available, the repertoires could be characterized only after the peak T cell response. Conclusions about previously exposed vaccinees were limited because only six or seven AZD1222 recipients were SARS-CoV-2 seropositive at baseline.

In the paper's terms, the time point label means: about 28 days (+/-7) after the second vaccine dose. Because spike-specific TCR depth and breadth did not differ between the two schedules, AZD1222 recipients who got a second dose at roughly 4 weeks were pooled with those who got a second dose at roughly 12 weeks. Vaccinee samples came from UK trials COV001 and COV002, including a single-blind randomized controlled phase 2/3 trial of AZD1222 (ChAdOx1 nCoV-19) in healthy adults. For TCRbeta chain sequencing, PBMC samples from trial participants were taken at day 0 and at day 28 after the second dose. The CDR3 covers 15 residues, taking in both the cysteine and the phenylalanine. Only the CDR3 DNA is retained, 45 bases long and in frame from the first base. V is pruned by 5 bases and J by 6 bases, leaving 6 bases of the junction without a gene match. According to the germline V gene (reference sequence), CDR1 reads LNHDA and CDR2 reads SQIVND.

Sequencing was performed on peripheral blood, taken 28 days after the second AZD1222 dose. This sequence was found in an adult who received the AZD1222 COVID-19 vaccine. This sequence uses TRBV19 and TRBJ1-5, and 11 bases in between align with TRBD1. CDR3 sequence: CASSPRTGGGQPQHF. The nucleotide sequence is given as TGTGCCAGTAGTCCACGGACAGGGGGCGGTCAGCCCCAGCATTTT.